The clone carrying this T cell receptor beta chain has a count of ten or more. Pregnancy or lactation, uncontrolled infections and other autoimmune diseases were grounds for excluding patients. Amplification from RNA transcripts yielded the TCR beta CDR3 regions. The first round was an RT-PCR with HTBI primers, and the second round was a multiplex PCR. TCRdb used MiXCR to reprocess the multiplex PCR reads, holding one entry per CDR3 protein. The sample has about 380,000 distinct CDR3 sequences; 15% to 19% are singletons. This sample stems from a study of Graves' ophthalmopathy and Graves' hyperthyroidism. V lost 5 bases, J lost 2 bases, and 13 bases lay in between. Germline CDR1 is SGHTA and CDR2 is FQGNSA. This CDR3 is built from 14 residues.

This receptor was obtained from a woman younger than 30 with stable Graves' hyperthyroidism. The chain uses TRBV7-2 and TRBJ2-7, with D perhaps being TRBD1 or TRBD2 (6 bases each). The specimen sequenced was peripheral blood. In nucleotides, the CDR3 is TGTGCCAGCAGCCCTGGAGGGGGAACCTACGAGCAGTACTTC. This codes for CASSPGGGTYEQYF.